The next 5 T cell receptor beta chains were all read from a single sample in a study of CD8 T cells in ankylosing spondylitis. TCRdb re-called the 5' RACE reads through MiXCR, storing one row per CDR3 protein. The sample holds about 360,000 distinct CDR3 sequences, 20% seen once. The source material was blood, either unsorted or a sorted T cell fraction (not recorded which). The receptors derive from a male donor with ankylosing spondylitis or in good health (not recorded which).

This chain uses TRBV28 with TRBJ2-7; D uncertain. Germline V lookup: CDR1 MDHEN, CDR2 SYDVKM. This CDR3 contains 15 residues. Trimming stripped 1 base from V and 3 bases from J, with 13 bases between. The CDR3 coding sequence is TGTGCCAGCAGTTTATCCCACGTATTGGGCTACGAGCAGTACTTC. Its translation: CASSLSHVLGYEQYF.

The chain uses TRBV6-5 and TRBJ2-7; 9 bases map to TRBD1. V dropped 0 bases and J dropped 5; count of bases not matched to a gene: 11. Germline V gives CDR1 MNHEY, CDR2 SVGAGI. The CDR3 extends over 17 amino acids. CDR3 in amino acids: CASSYSIDRGIFHEQYF. The CDR3, as DNA: TGTGCCAGCAGTTACTCAATCGACAGGGGGATTTTCCACGAGCAGTACTTC.

This clonotype was seen a handful of times. This chain links TRBV28 with TRBJ1-2, with D uncertain. The germline CDR1 and CDR2 sequences are MDHEN and SYDVKM. Trimming stripped 2 bases from V and 8 bases from J, with 18 bases between. The CDR3 length is 15 residues. This chain's CDR3 is CASSLTDRSVEGYTF. The DNA for the CDR3 is TGTGCCAGCAGTTTAACCGACCGCTCCGTTGAGGGCTACACCTTC.

The V and J genes are TRBV12-3 or TRBV12-4 and TRBJ2-3; D assignment may be TRBD1 or TRBD2 (6 bases each). V shed 10 bases and J shed 4 bases, with 18 bases lying between them. The CDR3 length is 14 residues. CDR3: CATSEGGYSDTQYF. CDR3 coding DNA: TGTGCCACCTCAGAGGGGGGCTATTCAGATACGCAGTATTTT.

This clonotype occurred a few times. A read error is possible here, since a much larger clone lies one base away. V is TRBV27 and J is TRBJ2-7, with 8 bases fitting TRBD1. The CDR3 length is 13 residues. J gave up 2 bases and V 4 bases, and 1 base lay outside the gene matches. Per germline, CDR1 MNHEY and CDR2 SMNVEV (reference sequence). The CDR3 region has the DNA TGTGCCAGCAGTTGGACAGGGCCCTACGAGCAGTACTTC. It specifies CASSWTGPYEQYF.